This TCR beta chain was found in a study of T cell changes during pregnancy in multiple sclerosis. Libraries were prepared by immunoSEQ multiplex PCR; TCRdb keeps only in-frame clonotypes and omits some of them. The sample shows under 65,000 clones, about 93% of them seen only once. CDR1 MDHEN and CDR2 SYDVKM come from the germline V gene. The CDR3 has 15 amino acids. Trimming took 10 bases from V and 0 from J; bases not matched to a gene: 11. This specimen was CD8+ T cells from peripheral blood mononuclear cells, taken in the third trimester of pregnancy. The sequence came from a female donor with multiple sclerosis, enrolled in a pregnancy study. The V call is TRBV28, the J call TRBJ1-1; 7 positions match TRBD1. Here the CDR3 DNA reads TGTGCCACCTTGACAGGGAGTAACATGAACACTGAAGCTTTCTTT. Its protein product is CATLTGSNMNTEAFF.